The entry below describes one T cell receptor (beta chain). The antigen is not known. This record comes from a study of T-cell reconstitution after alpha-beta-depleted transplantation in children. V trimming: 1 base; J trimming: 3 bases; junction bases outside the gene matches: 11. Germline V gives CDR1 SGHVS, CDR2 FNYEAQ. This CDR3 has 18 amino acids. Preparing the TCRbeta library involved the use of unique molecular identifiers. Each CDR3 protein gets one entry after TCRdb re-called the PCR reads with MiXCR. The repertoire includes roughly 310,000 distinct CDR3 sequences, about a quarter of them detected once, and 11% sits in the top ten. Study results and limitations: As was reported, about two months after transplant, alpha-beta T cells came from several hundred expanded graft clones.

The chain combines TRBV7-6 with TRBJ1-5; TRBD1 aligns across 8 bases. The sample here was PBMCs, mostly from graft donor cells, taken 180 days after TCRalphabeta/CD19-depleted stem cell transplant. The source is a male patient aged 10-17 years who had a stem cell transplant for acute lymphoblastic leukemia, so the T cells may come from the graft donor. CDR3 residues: CASSLDPGTGFINQPQHF. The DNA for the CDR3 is TGTGCCAGCAGCTTAGACCCCGGGACAGGCTTTATCAATCAGCCCCAGCATTTT. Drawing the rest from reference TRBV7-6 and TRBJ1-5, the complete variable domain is GAGVSQSPRYKVTKRGQDVALRCDPISGHVSLYWYRQALGQGPEFLTYFNYEAQQDKSGLPNDRFSAERPEGSISTLTIQRTEQRDSAMYRCASSLDPGTGFINQPQHFGDGTRLSIL.